This TCR beta chain was obtained from a study of beta chain features in type 1 diabetes. The overall study: Examination spanned 100 million to 120 million sorted cells from all samples. Study-level findings and limits: Shortening of TCRB CDR3s, moderate but significant, appeared in all four CD4+ subsets of Type 1 diabetes patients.

This CDR3 comprises 16 residues. After removal of 4 bases from V and 3 bases from J, the junction contained 9 bases not matched to a gene. Germline V gene sequence: CDR1 MDHEN, CDR2 SYDVKM. With respect to this clone: Its antigen is still unknown.

Since all of the isolated RNA was reverse transcribed, expressed TCRB transcripts were what got sequenced. Repertoires were generated with immunoSEQ multiplex PCR, while TCRdb's copy carries only in-frame clones and drops some. The sample yields hundreds of thousands of clones, roughly a sixth seen once. V and J are TRBV28 and TRBJ2-7; TRBD2 matches 10 bases. The receptor's source is a woman aged 18-29 years in good health. The source material was naive CD4+ T cells from blood. This CDR3 is CASSSPAGGPFYEQYF. CDR3 nucleotide sequence: TGTGCCAGCAGTTCCCCAGCGGGAGGGCCCTTCTACGAGCAGTACTTC.